The rows below give T cell receptor beta chains drawn from one sample of a study of shared clonotypes between healthy human individuals. The table came from immunoSEQ multiplex PCR; TCRdb's copy has only in-frame clones and leaves some out. Seen here are about 670,000 clones, about three quarters observed once, and the top ten hold about 1.8%. The material sequenced was memory CD4+ T cells sorted from blood. The origin of the receptors is a woman aged 30 to 39 in good health. The CDR3 runs from the conserved cysteine through the conserved F or W. Each record gives: clone size, J gene, D gene, V gene, CDR3 DNA, CDR3 protein. D genes are given only for firm matches. Rows may omit the clone size; those that give it use once, few, many or a size class.

clone_size: .; j_call: TRBJ1-2; d_call: TRBD1; v_call: TRBV7-8; cdr3_nt: TGTGCCAGCAGCGAGGACAGGGACAGGGGCTACACCTTC; cdr3_aa: CASSEDRDRGYTF
clone_size: .; j_call: TRBJ2-5; d_call: .; v_call: TRBV7-9; cdr3_nt: TGTGCCAGCAGCGGAAGGGACGGACGACAAGAGACCCAGTACTTC; cdr3_aa: CASSGRDGRQETQYF
clone_size: .; j_call: TRBJ1-5; d_call: .; v_call: TRBV19; cdr3_nt: TGTGCCAGTAGTATAGGGACAGTGAGCAATCAGCCCCAGCATTTT; cdr3_aa: CASSIGTVSNQPQHF
clone_size: .; j_call: TRBJ1-5; d_call: TRBD1; v_call: TRBV18; cdr3_nt: TGTGCCAGCTCACCAATGACAGGGGGATATAGCAATCAGCCCCAGCATTTT; cdr3_aa: CASSPMTGGYSNQPQHF
clone_size: .; j_call: TRBJ2-3; d_call: .; v_call: TRBV7-8; cdr3_nt: TGTGCCAGCAGCTCAGCTGATACAGATACGCAGTATTTT; cdr3_aa: CASSSADTDTQYF
clone_size: .; j_call: TRBJ2-5; d_call: .; v_call: TRBV7-6; cdr3_nt: TGTGCCAGCAGCTTAGGAATCCGGACAACCACTGAGGAGACCCAGTACTTC; cdr3_aa: CASSLGIRTTTEETQYF
clone_size: .; j_call: TRBJ2-7; d_call: TRBD2; v_call: TRBV7-2; cdr3_nt: TGTGCCAGCAGCTTATGGACTAGCGGGAGGTCCTACGAGCAGTACTTC; cdr3_aa: CASSLWTSGRSYEQYF
clone_size: .; j_call: TRBJ2-6; d_call: .; v_call: TRBV18; cdr3_nt: TGTGCCAGCTCTCGCTGGGCCTTCACTGGGACCAACGTCCTGACTTTC; cdr3_aa: CASSRWAFTGTNVLTF
clone_size: many; j_call: TRBJ2-5; d_call: TRBD1; v_call: TRBV5-4; cdr3_nt: TGTGCCAGCAGCTTCGGACAGGGCCCTGGGGAGACCCAGTACTTC; cdr3_aa: CASSFGQGPGETQYF
clone_size: .; j_call: TRBJ2-7; d_call: .; v_call: TRBV30; cdr3_nt: TGTGCCTGGAGTGAACAGGGCTACGAGCAGTACTTC; cdr3_aa: CAWSEQGYEQYF
clone_size: .; j_call: TRBJ1-1; d_call: .; v_call: TRBV10-3; cdr3_nt: TGTGCCATCAGTGAGTCGACTTCCACAGCCTCTGGCACTGAAGCTTTCTTT; cdr3_aa: CAISESTSTASGTEAFF
clone_size: .; j_call: TRBJ2-1; d_call: .; v_call: TRBV4-2; cdr3_nt: TGTGCCAGCAGCCAAGCGTGGCGGAGCTCCTACAATGAGCAGTTCTTC; cdr3_aa: CASSQAWRSSYNEQFF
clone_size: few; j_call: TRBJ1-2; d_call: TRBD1; v_call: TRBV11-2; cdr3_nt: TGTGCCAGCAGCCCGGACAGGGGAGGTGGCTACACCTTC; cdr3_aa: CASSPDRGGGYTF
clone_size: few; j_call: TRBJ2-1; d_call: .; v_call: TRBV10-3; cdr3_nt: TGTGCCATCAGTGCGGCAACTAACAGGCAGGATGAGCAGTTCTTC; cdr3_aa: CAISAATNRQDEQFF
clone_size: .; j_call: TRBJ2-7; d_call: TRBD2; v_call: TRBV7-8; cdr3_nt: TGTGCCAGCAGCTTAGTGGCGGGAGGATCCTACGAGCAGTACTTC; cdr3_aa: CASSLVAGGSYEQYF
clone_size: .; j_call: TRBJ2-1; d_call: TRBD2; v_call: TRBV9; cdr3_nt: TGTGCCAGCAGCTCACTAGCGGGAGGGGGCAATGAGCAGTTCTTC; cdr3_aa: CASSSLAGGGNEQFF
clone_size: few; j_call: TRBJ1-4; d_call: .; v_call: TRBV29-1; cdr3_nt: TGCAGCGTAGCCGACAGGGAAAAACTGTTTTTT; cdr3_aa: CSVADREKLFF
clone_size: .; j_call: TRBJ1-1; d_call: .; v_call: TRBV11-2; cdr3_nt: TGTGCCAGCAGCTTACGCGTCGGGGGCCGCGGGATGAACACTGAAGCTTTCTTT; cdr3_aa: CASSLRVGGRGMNTEAFF
clone_size: .; j_call: TRBJ2-2; d_call: .; v_call: TRBV9; cdr3_nt: TGTGCCAGCAGCGCTCACGGGACAACTGCCGGGGAGCTGTTTTTT; cdr3_aa: CASSAHGTTAGELFF
clone_size: .; j_call: TRBJ1-2; d_call: .; v_call: TRBV7-2; cdr3_nt: TGTGCCAGCAGCTTGGGGACGGCAAGCTATGGCTACACCTTC; cdr3_aa: CASSLGTASYGYTF
clone_size: once; j_call: TRBJ1-4; d_call: TRBD1; v_call: TRBV6-1; cdr3_nt: TGTGCCAGCAGTGGGGGACAGGGGTGGATTGAAAAACTGTTTTTT; cdr3_aa: CASSGGQGWIEKLFF
clone_size: .; j_call: TRBJ2-1; d_call: .; v_call: TRBV19; cdr3_nt: TGTGCCAGTACCCGAGCGGTAAGCTCCTACAATGAGCAGTTCTTC; cdr3_aa: CASTRAVSSYNEQFF
clone_size: .; j_call: TRBJ1-2; d_call: .; v_call: TRBV11-2; cdr3_nt: TGTGCCAGCAGCTTATCGTATGAGTACTCGATCTATGGCTACACCTTC; cdr3_aa: CASSLSYEYSIYGYTF
clone_size: .; j_call: TRBJ1-1; d_call: .; v_call: TRBV6-1; cdr3_nt: TGTGCCAGCAGTGAAGGGGCAGGGGTGGGTGAAGCTTTCTTT; cdr3_aa: CASSEGAGVGEAFF
clone_size: once; j_call: TRBJ2-3; d_call: TRBD2; v_call: TRBV5-4; cdr3_nt: TGTGCCAGCAGCCCGGGACTACCTCAAGGGGATACGCAGTATTTT; cdr3_aa: CASSPGLPQGDTQYF
clone_size: .; j_call: TRBJ1-4; d_call: .; v_call: TRBV18; cdr3_nt: TGTGCCAGCTCACCCATGACGGCTACCAATGAAAAACTGTTTTTT; cdr3_aa: CASSPMTATNEKLFF
clone_size: .; j_call: TRBJ2-3; d_call: .; v_call: TRBV28; cdr3_nt: TGTGCCACCTATAGGACTAGCACAGATACGCAGTATTTT; cdr3_aa: CATYRTSTDTQYF
clone_size: .; j_call: TRBJ2-7; d_call: .; v_call: TRBV9; cdr3_nt: TGTGCCAGCAGCTTAAGATTATCGTGTTTTTACGAGCAGTACTTC; cdr3_aa: CASSLRLSCFYEQYF
clone_size: .; j_call: TRBJ2-7; d_call: .; v_call: TRBV7-8; cdr3_nt: TGTGCCAGCAGCATGGGACTCCTGATTGGGGAGCAGTACTTC; cdr3_aa: CASSMGLLIGEQYF
clone_size: .; j_call: TRBJ2-5; d_call: .; v_call: TRBV18; cdr3_nt: TGTGCCAGCTCACCAGGGCAGGGACAATGGACCCAGTACTTC; cdr3_aa: CASSPGQGQWTQYF
clone_size: once; j_call: TRBJ2-2; d_call: .; v_call: TRBV18; cdr3_nt: TGTGCCAGCTCATGGCTCCTGGGGGACACAACGAACACCGGGGAGCTGTTTTTT; cdr3_aa: CASSWLLGDTTNTGELFF
clone_size: few; j_call: TRBJ2-7; d_call: TRBD2; v_call: TRBV9; cdr3_nt: TGTGCCAGCAGCGTAGCGGGAGGTACCTACGAGCAGTACTTC; cdr3_aa: CASSVAGGTYEQYF
clone_size: .; j_call: TRBJ2-7; d_call: .; v_call: TRBV28; cdr3_nt: TGTGCCAGCAGCACCGACTTGCTAGCCAAGTACTTC; cdr3_aa: CASSTDLLAKYF
clone_size: .; j_call: TRBJ1-2; d_call: TRBD1; v_call: TRBV7-6; cdr3_nt: TGTGCCAGCAACCAGGGGGAGGGCTATGGCTACACCTTC; cdr3_aa: CASNQGEGYGYTF
clone_size: .; j_call: TRBJ2-5; d_call: .; v_call: TRBV25-1; cdr3_nt: TGTGCCAGCAGAGGAGCTAGCTCGGAGACCCAGTACTTC; cdr3_aa: CASRGASSETQYF
clone_size: .; j_call: TRBJ2-6; d_call: TRBD1; v_call: TRBV18; cdr3_nt: TGTGCCAGCTCACCCCCGGGACAGGGGGCTGGGGCCAACGTCCTGACTTTC; cdr3_aa: CASSPPGQGAGANVLTF
clone_size: .; j_call: TRBJ2-3; d_call: TRBD2; v_call: TRBV19; cdr3_nt: TGTGCCAGTAGTAGGGGAGGGCGGGGAGATACGCAGTATTTT; cdr3_aa: CASSRGGRGDTQYF
clone_size: once; j_call: TRBJ2-5; d_call: .; v_call: TRBV5-4; cdr3_nt: TGTGCCAGCAGCCGGTACGATCGGGACCAAGAGACCCAGTACTTC; cdr3_aa: CASSRYDRDQETQYF
clone_size: once; j_call: TRBJ2-3; d_call: .; v_call: TRBV9; cdr3_nt: TGTGCCAGCAGCGTCTCCGGGGGCACAGATACGCAGTATTTT; cdr3_aa: CASSVSGGTDTQYF
clone_size: few; j_call: TRBJ2-3; d_call: .; v_call: TRBV5-1; cdr3_nt: TGCGCCAGCAGCTTGGGGAATCAGGGAGGTTCAGATACGCAGTATTTT; cdr3_aa: CASSLGNQGGSDTQYF
clone_size: .; j_call: TRBJ1-1; d_call: TRBD1; v_call: TRBV19; cdr3_nt: TGTGCCAGTATGTGGACAGGGGACACTGAAGCTTTCTTT; cdr3_aa: CASMWTGDTEAFF
clone_size: .; j_call: TRBJ2-7; d_call: TRBD1; v_call: TRBV10-3; cdr3_nt: TGTGCCATCAGGGGACAGGGGAAGGACGAGCAGTACTTC; cdr3_aa: CAIRGQGKDEQYF
clone_size: .; j_call: TRBJ2-5; d_call: TRBD1; v_call: TRBV7-9; cdr3_nt: TGTGCCAGCAGCAAAGGGACAGGGAGTCAAGAGACCCAGTACTTC; cdr3_aa: CASSKGTGSQETQYF
clone_size: few; j_call: TRBJ2-1; d_call: .; v_call: TRBV7-9; cdr3_nt: TGTGCCAGCAGCACAACTTCGGGGAATGAGCAGTTCTTC; cdr3_aa: CASSTTSGNEQFF
clone_size: .; j_call: TRBJ2-2; d_call: TRBD2; v_call: TRBV29-1; cdr3_nt: TGCAGCGGAGCGGGACTACAGAACACCGGGGAGCTGTTTTTT; cdr3_aa: CSGAGLQNTGELFF
clone_size: many; j_call: TRBJ1-1; d_call: .; v_call: TRBV7-2; cdr3_nt: TGTGCCAGCAGCTTACAGGGGCGCAGGACTGAAGCTTTCTTT; cdr3_aa: CASSLQGRRTEAFF
clone_size: once; j_call: TRBJ2-3; d_call: TRBD1; v_call: TRBV7-9; cdr3_nt: TGTGCCAGCAGCGCCCCAGGGGGAAGAGGCACAGATACGCAGTATTTT; cdr3_aa: CASSAPGGRGTDTQYF
clone_size: .; j_call: TRBJ1-1; d_call: TRBD1; v_call: TRBV6-5; cdr3_nt: TGTGCCAGCAGGTCACAGGGGCAAGTGACTGAAGCTTTCTTT; cdr3_aa: CASRSQGQVTEAFF
clone_size: few; j_call: TRBJ2-7; d_call: .; v_call: TRBV25-1; cdr3_nt: TGTGCCAGCAGTGAATTAGGATTTCCGGATGGGGGCGAGCAGTACTTC; cdr3_aa: CASSELGFPDGGEQYF
clone_size: .; j_call: TRBJ1-6; d_call: .; v_call: TRBV29-1; cdr3_nt: TGCAGCGTTGCGGCGGGCGAAGATTCACCCCTCCACTTT; cdr3_aa: CSVAAGEDSPLHF
clone_size: once; j_call: TRBJ1-1; d_call: TRBD1; v_call: TRBV2; cdr3_nt: TGTGCCAGCATAGAGACAGGGGGCGCGGGAACTGAAGCTTTCTTT; cdr3_aa: CASIETGGAGTEAFF
clone_size: .; j_call: TRBJ1-2; d_call: .; v_call: TRBV2; cdr3_nt: TGTGCCAGCAGTGAAGCAGGGGACTATGGCTACACCTTC; cdr3_aa: CASSEAGDYGYTF
clone_size: .; j_call: TRBJ2-7; d_call: TRBD2; v_call: TRBV10-1; cdr3_nt: TGCGCCAGCAGTGAAGCGGGAGGGCCGGGGGAGCAGTACTTC; cdr3_aa: CASSEAGGPGEQYF
clone_size: .; j_call: TRBJ2-3; d_call: .; v_call: TRBV6-4; cdr3_nt: TGTGCCAGCAGTGATCGCCAGGGCGGGACAGATACGCAGTATTTT; cdr3_aa: CASSDRQGGTDTQYF
clone_size: .; j_call: TRBJ2-1; d_call: .; v_call: TRBV7-2; cdr3_nt: TGTGCCAGCAGCTCGCGGAGCTACAATGAGCAGTTCTTC; cdr3_aa: CASSSRSYNEQFF
clone_size: .; j_call: TRBJ2-7; d_call: .; v_call: TRBV30; cdr3_nt: TGTGCCTGGAGTATTCAGCGGAGCTCCTACGAGCAGTACTTC; cdr3_aa: CAWSIQRSSYEQYF